This TCR beta chain originates from a study of Ad26.COV2.S vaccination and SARS-CoV-2 variants. About the research overall: By the intramuscular route, Ad26.COV2.S was given once, or twice 56 days apart.

Treatment reported: roughly 18 received Ad26.COV2.S at low or high dose, single or two shots; about five received placebo; per-sample allocation not given. Day 63 following the first vaccine or placebo injection was when the samples were taken. Comments on this clone: The antigen remains undetermined.

TCRdb's table, derived via immunoSEQ multiplex PCR, lists solely in-frame clones and lacks some. The data hold about 350,000 clones, with around nine tenths observed a single time. Study findings and constraints: Following vaccination, spike-specific CD8+ and CD4+ T cell responses reportedly exhibited substantial breadth.

Sequencing was performed on peripheral blood, taken in a trial of Ad26.COV2.S vaccine versus placebo. This TCR was recovered from a person aged 18-65 years who received the Ad26.COV2.S COVID-19 vaccine or a placebo.

The CDR3 region has the DNA TGCGCCAGCAGCCCCGGGACAGGGGGCGGAGGAGAGACCCAGTACTTC. This sequence encodes CASSPGTGGGGETQYF. This chain uses TRBV5-1 with TRBJ2-5; 12 positions agree with TRBD1. Unmatched junction bases numbered 8, after V lost 4 bases and J lost 4 bases. The CDR3 contains 16 residues. Germline CDR1 SGHRS, CDR2 YFSETQ.